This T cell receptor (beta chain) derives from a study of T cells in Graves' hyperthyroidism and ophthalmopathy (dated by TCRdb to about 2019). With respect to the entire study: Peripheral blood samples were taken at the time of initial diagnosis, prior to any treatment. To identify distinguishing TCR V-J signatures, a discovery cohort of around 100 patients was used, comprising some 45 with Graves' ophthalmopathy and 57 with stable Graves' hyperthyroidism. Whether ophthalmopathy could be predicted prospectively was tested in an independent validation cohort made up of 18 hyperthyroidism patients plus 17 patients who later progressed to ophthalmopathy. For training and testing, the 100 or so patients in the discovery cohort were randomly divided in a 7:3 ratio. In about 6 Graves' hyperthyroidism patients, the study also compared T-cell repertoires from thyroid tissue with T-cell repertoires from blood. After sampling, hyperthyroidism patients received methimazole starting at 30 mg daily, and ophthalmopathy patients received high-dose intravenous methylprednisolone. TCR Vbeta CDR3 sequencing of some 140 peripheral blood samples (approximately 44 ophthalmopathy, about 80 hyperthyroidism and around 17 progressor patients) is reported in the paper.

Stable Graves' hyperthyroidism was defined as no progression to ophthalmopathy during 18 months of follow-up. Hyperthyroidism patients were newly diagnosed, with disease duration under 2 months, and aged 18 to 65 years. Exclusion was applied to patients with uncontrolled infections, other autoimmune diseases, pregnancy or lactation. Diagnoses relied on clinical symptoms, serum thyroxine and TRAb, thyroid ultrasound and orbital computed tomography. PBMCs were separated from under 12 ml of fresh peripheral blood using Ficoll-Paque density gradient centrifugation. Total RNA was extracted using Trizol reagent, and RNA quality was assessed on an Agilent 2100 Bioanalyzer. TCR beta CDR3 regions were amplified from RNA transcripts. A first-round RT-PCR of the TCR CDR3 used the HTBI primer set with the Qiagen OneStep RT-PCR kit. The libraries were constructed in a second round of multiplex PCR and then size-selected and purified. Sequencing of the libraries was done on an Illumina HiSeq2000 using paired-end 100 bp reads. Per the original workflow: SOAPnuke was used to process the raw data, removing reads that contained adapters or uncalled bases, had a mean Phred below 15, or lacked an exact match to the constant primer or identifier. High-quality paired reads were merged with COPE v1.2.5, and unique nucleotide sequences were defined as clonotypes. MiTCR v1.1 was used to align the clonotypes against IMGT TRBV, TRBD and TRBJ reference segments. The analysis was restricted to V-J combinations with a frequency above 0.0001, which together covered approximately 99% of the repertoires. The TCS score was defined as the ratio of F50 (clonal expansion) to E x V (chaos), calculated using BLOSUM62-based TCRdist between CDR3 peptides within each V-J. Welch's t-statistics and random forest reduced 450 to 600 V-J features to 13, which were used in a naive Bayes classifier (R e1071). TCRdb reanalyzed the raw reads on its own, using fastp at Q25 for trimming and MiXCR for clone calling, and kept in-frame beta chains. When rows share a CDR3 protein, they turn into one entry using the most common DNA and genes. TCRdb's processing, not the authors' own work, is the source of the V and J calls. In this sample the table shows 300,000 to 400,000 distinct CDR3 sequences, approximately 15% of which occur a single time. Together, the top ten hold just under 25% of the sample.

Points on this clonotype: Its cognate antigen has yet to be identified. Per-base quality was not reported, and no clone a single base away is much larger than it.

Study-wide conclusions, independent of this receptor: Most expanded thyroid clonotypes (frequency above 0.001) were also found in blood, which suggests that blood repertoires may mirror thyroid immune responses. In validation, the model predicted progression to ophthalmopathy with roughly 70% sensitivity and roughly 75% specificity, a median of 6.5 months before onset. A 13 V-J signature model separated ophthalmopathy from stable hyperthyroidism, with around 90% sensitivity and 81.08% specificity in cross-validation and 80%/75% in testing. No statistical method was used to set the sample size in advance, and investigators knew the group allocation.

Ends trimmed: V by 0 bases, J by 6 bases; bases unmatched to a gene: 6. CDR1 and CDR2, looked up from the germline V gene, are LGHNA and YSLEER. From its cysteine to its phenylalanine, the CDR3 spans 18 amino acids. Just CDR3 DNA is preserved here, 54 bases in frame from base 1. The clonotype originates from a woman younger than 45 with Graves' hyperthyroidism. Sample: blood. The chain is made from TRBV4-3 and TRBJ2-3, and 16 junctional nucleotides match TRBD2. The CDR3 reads CASSQDGTSGRAADTQYF. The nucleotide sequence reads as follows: TGCGCCAGCAGCCAAGACGGGACTAGCGGGAGGGCCGCCGATACGCAGTATTTT.